One T cell receptor beta chain is described in this entry. As yet, its antigen is unknown. These data belong to a study of response to subunit inactivated influenza vaccine. A single record per CDR3 protein comes from TCRdb applying MiXCR to the RT-PCR reads. This table holds 650,000 to 850,000 distinct CDR3 sequences, around 14% found once. The CDR3 has 16 residues. Trimming at V came to 4 bases and at J to 5 bases, leaving 13 bases not matched to a gene. Germline V gives CDR1 MNHEY, CDR2 SVGAGI. Whole-study results and caveats: The authors offered the suggestion that each seasonal influenza vaccination recruits few new T cells.

Specimen: PBMCs from blood, collected 14 to 15 days before vaccination. This TCR was sampled from a man aged 50-59 years who received an inactivated influenza vaccine. The V gene is TRBV6-5, the J gene TRBJ2-7, with TRBD1 matching 8 bases. The CDR3 loop reads CASSSHPPDRVNEQYF. The CDR3 DNA reads TGTGCCAGCAGTTCCCATCCCCCGGACAGGGTCAACGAGCAGTACTTC.